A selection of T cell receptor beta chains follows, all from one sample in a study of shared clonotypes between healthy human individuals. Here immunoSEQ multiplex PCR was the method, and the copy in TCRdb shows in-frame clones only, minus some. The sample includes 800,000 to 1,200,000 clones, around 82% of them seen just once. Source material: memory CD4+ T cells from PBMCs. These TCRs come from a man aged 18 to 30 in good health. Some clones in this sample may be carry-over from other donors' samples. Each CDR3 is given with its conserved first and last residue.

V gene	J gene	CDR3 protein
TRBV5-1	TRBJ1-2	CASSLVPARSSYGYTF
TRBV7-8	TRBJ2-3	CASRPTRAQARDTQYF
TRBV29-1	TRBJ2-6	CSVGFGSGANVLTF
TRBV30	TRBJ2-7	CAWKRGPVGPYEQYF
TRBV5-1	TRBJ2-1	CASSFRGGGQFF
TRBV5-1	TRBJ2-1	CASSSIRGGGTYNEQFF
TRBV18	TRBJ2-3	CASSPEATADTQYF
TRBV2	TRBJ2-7	CASSEGDRGPYEQYF
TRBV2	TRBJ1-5	CASTPTYSLIQPQHF
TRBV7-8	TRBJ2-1	CASSLEGGTQFF
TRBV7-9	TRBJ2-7	CASSLELAVSYEQYF
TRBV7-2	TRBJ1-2	CASPRGANTF
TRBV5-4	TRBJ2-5	CASSLPGGANNQETQYF
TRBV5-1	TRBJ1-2	CASSWVDDGGYTF
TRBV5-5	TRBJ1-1	CASSPTGGMEAFF
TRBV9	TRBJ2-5	CASSPRTDQETQYF
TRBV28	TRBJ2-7	CASRQGGTPSYEQYF
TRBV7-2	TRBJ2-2	CASSSNTGELFF
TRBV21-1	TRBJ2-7	CASTQAHGPYEQYF
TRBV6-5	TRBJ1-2	CASSYGGASNYGYTF
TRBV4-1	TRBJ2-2	CASSRQSPNTGELFF
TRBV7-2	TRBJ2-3	CASSLQASGATDTQYF
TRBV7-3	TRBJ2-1	CASSSTSGSYNEQFF
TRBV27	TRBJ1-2	CASGFRANYGYTF
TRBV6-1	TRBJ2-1	CASTPSGLHNEQFF
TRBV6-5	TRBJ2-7	CATRWGGAYEQYF
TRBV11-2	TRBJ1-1	CASSLATGRGGAFF
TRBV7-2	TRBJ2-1	CASSLNRENNEQFF
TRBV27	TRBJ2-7	CASSRGYEQYF